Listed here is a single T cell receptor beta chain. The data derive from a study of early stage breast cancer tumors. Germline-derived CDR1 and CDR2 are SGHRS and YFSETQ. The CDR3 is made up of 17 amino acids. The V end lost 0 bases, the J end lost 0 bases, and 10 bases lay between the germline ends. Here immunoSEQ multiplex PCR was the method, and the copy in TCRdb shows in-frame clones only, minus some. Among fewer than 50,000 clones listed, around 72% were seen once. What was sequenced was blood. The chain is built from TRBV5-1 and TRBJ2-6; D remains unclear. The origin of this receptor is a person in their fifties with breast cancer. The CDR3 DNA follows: TGCGCCAGCAGCTTGGGACACCTGAGCTCTGGGGCCAACGTCCTGACTTTC. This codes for CASSLGHLSSGANVLTF.